A single sample gave rise to the 20 T cell receptor beta chains below, sequenced in a study of regulatory T cells in long-lasting Graves disease. Relying on iRepertoire HTBI primers and Arm-PCR of CDR3 regions, the team built TCR beta libraries. TCRdb reprocessed the multiplex PCR reads via MiXCR and lists one record per CDR3 protein. This sample has a few hundred thousand distinct CDR3 sequences, with 10% to 15% found just once. Time point meaning: newly diagnosed GD, antithyroid drugs for less than 3 months. The TCR library was made from RNA that had been extracted from PBMCs in TRIzol. These data also formed part of another study, on T cells in Graves' hyperthyroidism and ophthalmopathy.

This specimen consisted of peripheral blood mononuclear cells (PBMCs), obtained at new diagnosis, from a patient treated with antithyroid drugs. These receptors were obtained from a woman younger than 35 with Graves disease.

There are many counts of this clonotype. The V and J genes are TRBV12-3 or TRBV12-4 and TRBJ2-3, with 15 nucleotides matching TRBD2. The junction had 13 bases not matched to a gene; V was cut back by 6 bases and J by 3 bases. The CDR3 sequence is 19 residues long. This chain's CDR3 is CASSPGLAGGLSRTDTQYF. DNA of the CDR3: TGTGCCAGCAGCCCGGGACTAGCGGGGGGCCTCTCTCGGACAGATACGCAGTATTTT.

This clonotype was detected a few times. The J gene is TRBJ2-3, the V gene TRBV28, with D uncertain. The DNA matches TRBJ2-5 better at its end, which makes the J call doubtful. This CDR3 region has 10 residues. The germline V gene has CDR1 MDHEN and CDR2 SYDVKM. The CDR3 spells CAPGEKTQYF. The CDR3 DNA reads TGTGCCCCCGGAGAAAAGACCCAGTACTTC.

The table lists this clonotype with many counts. The chain joins TRBV12-3 or TRBV12-4 to TRBJ1-2; D uncertain. The CDR3 runs to 15 residues. V was pared by 6 bases and J by 6 bases, with 20 bases between. CDR3 sequence (DNA): TGTGCCAGCAGATCACGGGAAATTTGGGAGGATGGCTACACCTTC. Translating gives CASRSREIWEDGYTF.

This clonotype was seen repeatedly, ten times or more. Relative to the germline gene, one junction end is altered; a read error may explain this. The chain has TRBV10-3 and TRBJ2-5, with TRBD1 matching 7 bases. CDR1 ENHRY and CDR2 SYGVKD come from the germline V gene. This CDR3 spans 16 amino acids. The CDR3 nucleotides are TGCGCCATCAGTGAGCTCCACAGGGGTGGACAAGAGACCCAGTACTTC. Its translation: CAISELHRGGQETQYF.

This clonotype was recorded a few times. V is TRBV19 and J is TRBJ2-7; no reliable D call. The CDR3 is made up of 13 amino acids. Trimming cost V 1 base and J 2 bases, with 6 bases left between them. CDR1 and CDR2 from the germline V gene are LNHDA and SQIVND (reference sequence). The CDR3 DNA sequence: TGTGCCAGTAGTATAGGCAACGCCTACGAGCAGTACTTC. Its protein product is CASSIGNAYEQYF.

This clonotype has a handful of counts. The chain couples TRBV5-1 to TRBJ1-5; no clear D gene. The V end lost 0 bases, the J end lost 2 bases, and 9 bases lay between the germline ends. This CDR3 spans 15 amino acids. Germline-derived CDR1 and CDR2 are SGHRS and YFSETQ. CDR3 sequence reads: CASSLVFGGNQPQHF. The CDR3, as DNA: TGCGCCAGCAGCTTGGTGTTTGGCGGCAATCAGCCCCAGCATTTT.

This clonotype was observed a few times. The chain has TRBV3-1 and TRBJ1-6, with 7 bases aligning to TRBD1. After removal of 6 bases from V and 13 bases from J, the junction contained 6 bases not matched to a gene. CDR1 LGHDT and CDR2 YNNKEL come from the germline V gene (reference sequence). CDR3 size: 12 residues. The CDR3 nucleotides are TGTGCCAGCAGACAGGGACAGCTTCCCCTCCACTTT. Translating gives CASRQGQLPLHF.

This clonotype was observed a handful of times. The chain carries TRBV4-1 and TRBJ2-7; no firm D call. Trimming left V 1 base short and J 2 bases short, with 15 bases between. Germline lookup yields CDR1 MGHRA and CDR2 YSYEKL. The CDR3 contains 16 residues. CDR3 region: CASSQVINTGPYEQYF. The CDR3 DNA reads TGCGCCAGCAGCCAAGTTATCAACACCGGCCCCTACGAGCAGTACTTC.

This clonotype was found many times. The chain uses TRBV5-1 and TRBJ1-1, with 7 bases lining up with TRBD1. The germline V gene encodes CDR1 SGHRS and CDR2 YFSETQ. Losses at the gene ends were 5 bases for V and 1 base for J; bases not matched to a gene: 5. This CDR3 has 14 residues. CDR3 coding DNA: TGCGCCAGCAGACCCCGGACAGGGAACACTGAAGCTTTCTTT. Translation gives CASRPRTGNTEAFF.

Only a few counts were recorded for this clonotype. The chain carries TRBV7-9 and TRBJ1-3; a weak D match, TRBD1 (5 bases). Germline CDR1 is SEHNR and CDR2 is FQNEAQ (reference sequence). Trimming left V 3 bases short and J 4 bases short, with 19 bases between. The CDR3 covers 17 residues. In nucleotides, the CDR3 is TGTGCCAGCAGCTTCCCGCCACCCGGTGGGGACGGAAACACCATATATTTT. Translated, it gives CASSFPPPGGDGNTIYF.

Only a few counts were recorded for this clonotype. A single base separates this from a much larger clone, so it may be a read error. The chain employs TRBV28 and TRBJ2-1, with 8 bases fitting TRBD2. Germline CDR1 MDHEN, CDR2 SYDVKM. This CDR3 has 19 amino acids. V trimming: 8 bases; J trimming: 4 bases; junction bases outside the gene matches: 22. The CDR3 DNA follows: TGTGCCAGCGGCCTATCTTCCCCCCCCACTAGCGGCCCATACAATGAGCAGTTCTTC. Protein sequence: CASGLSSPPTSGPYNEQFF.

With regard to this clonotype: It may be a read error: a sequence one base away is much more abundant. This CDR3 reads CASRGQGASGNTEAFF. The CDR3 DNA reads TGTGCCAGCAGGGGACAGGGGGCGTCCGGGAACACTGAAGCTTTCTTT. The chain is built from TRBV6-2 or TRBV6-3 and TRBJ1-1; TRBD1 matches at 12 bases. The CDR3 contains 16 residues. Per germline, CDR1 MNHEY and CDR2 SVGEGT. Trimming at V came to 6 bases and at J to 1 base, leaving 6 bases not matched to a gene.

This clonotype was recorded at least ten times. V gene TRBV7-9 combines with J gene TRBJ1-2; D not resolved. The germline CDR1 and CDR2 sequences are SEHNR and FQNEAQ (reference sequence). The CDR3 is made up of 14 amino acids. V was cut by 0 bases and J by 5 bases, with 10 bases left in between. The CDR3 reads CASSLAGFGYGYTF. The CDR3 coding sequence is TGTGCCAGCAGCTTAGCGGGATTTGGATATGGCTACACCTTC.

This clonotype appeared a few times. This chain uses TRBV25-1 with TRBJ2-7; the D gene is possibly TRBD1 (6 bases). V lost 4 bases and J 4 bases, leaving 11 bases between the germline ends. The V gene's germline CDR1 is MGHDK and CDR2 SYGVNS. The CDR3 sequence is 13 residues long. The CDR3 DNA sequence: TGTGCCAGCAGTGCCCCAGGGGCGTACGAGCAGTACGTC. It encodes CASSAPGAYEQYV.

This clonotype was observed a handful of times. V usage is TRBV7-8 and J usage is TRBJ2-5, with D perhaps being TRBD1 or TRBD2 (5 bases each). Trimming cost V 7 bases and J 5 bases, with 23 bases left between them. Germline CDR1 SGHVS, CDR2 FQNEAQ. The CDR3 sequence is 16 residues long. CDR3 region: CASNSTDGASHETQYF. The CDR3 nucleotides are TGTGCCAGCAACTCAACCGACGGGGCCAGTCACGAGACCCAGTACTTC.

This clonotype came up many times. CDR3 coding DNA: TGTGCCAGCAGTAGGCTTGCACATCCCGAAGCTTTCTTT. Protein sequence: CASSRLAHPEAFF. The chain links TRBV3-1 to TRBJ1-1; D gene unclear. This CDR3 region has 13 residues. Germline V gene data show CDR1 as LGHDT and CDR2 as YNNKEL (reference sequence). V was shortened by 6 bases and J by 8 bases, with 16 bases between the two germline ends.

This clonotype was recorded at least ten times. V gene TRBV15 combines with J gene TRBJ1-5, with D unclear. V lost 6 bases and J 2 bases, leaving 17 bases between the germline ends. The length of the CDR3 is 16 residues. Germline V CDR1 and CDR2: LNHNV, YYDKDF (reference sequence). Here the CDR3 DNA reads TGTGCCACCAGGGCAGGCCTGGGTGTTGGCAATCAGCCCCAGCATTTT. As protein: CATRAGLGVGNQPQHF.

This clonotype has only one observation. A read error likely explains this, since a far larger clone differs by one base. A read error is likely, as this CDR3 ends without the conserved phenylalanine or tryptophan. DNA for the CDR3: TGTGCCAGCACAGAGGCGGGACTTCTCCAAGAGACCCAGTACCTC. Translating gives CASTEAGLLQETQYL. The chain carries TRBV5-6 and TRBJ2-5; TRBD2 might be the D (6 bases). This CDR3 has 15 amino acids. The germline V gene has CDR1 SGHDT and CDR2 YYEEEE. V was cut by 6 bases and J by 1 base, with 16 bases left in between.

In its sample, this clonotype was seen a few times. This chain connects TRBV7-2 to TRBJ1-6; D gene ambiguous. Deletions cut 5 bases from V and 8 bases from J, with 13 bases between. In germline, CDR1 is SGHTA, CDR2 FQGNSA. This CDR3 comprises 14 residues. The CDR3 DNA reads TGTGCCAGCAGCCCCGACGTTTCCCATTCACCCCTCCACTTT. Translating it yields CASSPDVSHSPLHF.

For this clonotype: Germline is not matched at one junction end, which may reflect a read error. The rearrangement joins TRBV4-3 to TRBJ2-2; 8 bases map to TRBD1. CDR1 and CDR2 from the germline V gene are LGHNA and YSLEER. This CDR3 comprises 15 residues. CDR3 sequence (DNA): TGCGCCAGCAGCCACCCGGACAGGGCCCCCGGGGAGCTGGTTTTT. It translates to CASSHPDRAPGELVF.